A single T cell receptor (beta chain) is shown here with its context. What this receptor recognizes is not known. At one end the junction does not follow the germline gene, possibly because of a read error. This record belongs to a study of response to subunit inactivated influenza vaccine (dated 2018 in TCRdb). About the study as a whole: The study used deep quantitative T cell receptor repertoire profiling to track responses to a trivalent subunit inactivated influenza vaccine. What the work shows at the level of the full study, not this receptor alone: The authors proposed that each seasonal influenza vaccination may bring in only a limited number of new T cells.

Including the terminal cysteine and phenylalanine, the CDR3 comprises 18 residues. Of all the DNA, just the CDR3 is kept, 54 bases in frame from base 1. The CDR1 and CDR2 encoded by the germline V gene are SGHTA and FQGTGA. To prepare the library, RT-PCR was applied. This sample was sequenced with an Illumina HiSeq 2500. TCRdb reran the public reads through fastp at Q25 and MiXCR, keeping productive beta chains. Rows merge per CDR3 protein into single entries with the most common DNA and genes. This sample has over 650,000 distinct CDR3 sequences in its table, and around 18% of those were observed once. The biggest ten clones account for under 13% of the sample.

This receptor was identified in a man aged 45 to 65 who received an inactivated influenza vaccine. Donor details come from another sample of the same person, matched by shared clones. Sequenced here: PBMCs from blood, sampled about 5 days after vaccination. The chain is encoded by TRBV7-3 joined to TRBJ2-2; 8 middle bases align to TRBD2. This receptor carries the CDR3 CASGLPIREGANTGELFF. The base sequence is TGTGCCAGCGGCTTACCCATTCGGGAGGGCGCGAACACCGGGGAGCTGTTTTTT.